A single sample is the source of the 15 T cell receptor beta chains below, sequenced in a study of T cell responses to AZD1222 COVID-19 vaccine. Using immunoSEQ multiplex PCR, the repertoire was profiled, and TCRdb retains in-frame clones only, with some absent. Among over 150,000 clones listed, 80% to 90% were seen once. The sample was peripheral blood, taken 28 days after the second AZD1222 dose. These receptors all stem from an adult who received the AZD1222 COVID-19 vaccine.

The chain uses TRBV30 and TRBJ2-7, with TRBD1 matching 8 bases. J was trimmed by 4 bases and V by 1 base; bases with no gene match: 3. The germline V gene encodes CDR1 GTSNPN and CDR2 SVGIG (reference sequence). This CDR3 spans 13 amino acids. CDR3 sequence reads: CAWSEQGGYEQYF. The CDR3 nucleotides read TGTGCCTGGAGTGAACAGGGGGGATACGAGCAGTACTTC.

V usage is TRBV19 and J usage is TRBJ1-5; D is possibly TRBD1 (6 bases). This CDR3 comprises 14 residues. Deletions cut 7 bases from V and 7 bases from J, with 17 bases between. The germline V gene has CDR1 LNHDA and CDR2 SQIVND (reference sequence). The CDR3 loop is CASTVGGGFQPQHF. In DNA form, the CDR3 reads TGTGCCAGTACCGTTGGGGGGGGCTTCCAGCCCCAGCATTTT.

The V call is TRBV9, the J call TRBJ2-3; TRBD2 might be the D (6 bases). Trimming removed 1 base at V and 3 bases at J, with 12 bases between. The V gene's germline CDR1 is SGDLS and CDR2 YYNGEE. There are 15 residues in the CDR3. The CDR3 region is CASSVRGAGTDTQYF. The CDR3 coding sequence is TGTGCCAGCAGCGTACGTGGGGCGGGGACAGATACGCAGTATTTT.

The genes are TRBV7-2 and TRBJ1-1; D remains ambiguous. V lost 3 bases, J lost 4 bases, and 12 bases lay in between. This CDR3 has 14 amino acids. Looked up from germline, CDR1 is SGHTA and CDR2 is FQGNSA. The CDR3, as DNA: TGTGCCAGCAGCTTTCGCACCACCGGCACTGAAGCTTTCTTT. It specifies CASSFRTTGTEAFF. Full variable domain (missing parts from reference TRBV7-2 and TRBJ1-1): GAGVSQSPSNKVTEKGKDVELRCDPISGHTALYWYRQSLGQGLEFLIYFQGNSAPDKSGLPSDRFSAERTGGSVSTLTIQRTQQEDSAVYLCASSFRTTGTEAFFGQGTRLTVV.

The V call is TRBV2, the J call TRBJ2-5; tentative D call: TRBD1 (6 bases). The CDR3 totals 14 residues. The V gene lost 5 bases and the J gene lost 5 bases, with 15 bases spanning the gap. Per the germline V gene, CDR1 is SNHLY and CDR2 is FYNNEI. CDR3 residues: CASSNPGHSETQYF. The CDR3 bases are TGTGCCAGCAGTAACCCGGGACATTCGGAGACCCAGTACTTC.

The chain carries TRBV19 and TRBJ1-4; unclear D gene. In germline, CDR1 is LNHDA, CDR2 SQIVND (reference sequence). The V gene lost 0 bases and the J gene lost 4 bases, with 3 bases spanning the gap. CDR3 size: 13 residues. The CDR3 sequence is CASSIEFNEKLFF. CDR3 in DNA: TGTGCCAGTAGTATAGAATTTAATGAAAAACTGTTTTTT.

CDR3 nucleotide sequence: TGTGCCAGCAGTTTTTGGCCCAACACTGAAGCTTTCTTT. Its protein product is CASSFWPNTEAFF. The rearrangement joins TRBV12-3 or TRBV12-4 to TRBJ1-1; D uncertain. V was cut by 3 bases and J by 2 bases, with 7 bases left in between. The CDR3 covers 13 residues.

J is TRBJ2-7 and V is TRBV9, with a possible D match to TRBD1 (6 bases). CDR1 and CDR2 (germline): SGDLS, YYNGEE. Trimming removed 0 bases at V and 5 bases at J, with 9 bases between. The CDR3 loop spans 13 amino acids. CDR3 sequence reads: CASSVGQGNEQYF. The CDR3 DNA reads TGTGCCAGCAGCGTAGGGCAGGGGAACGAGCAGTACTTC.

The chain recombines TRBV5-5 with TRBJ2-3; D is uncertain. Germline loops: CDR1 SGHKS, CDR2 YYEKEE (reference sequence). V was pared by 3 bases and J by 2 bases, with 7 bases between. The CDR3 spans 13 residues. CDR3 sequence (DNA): TGTGCCAGCAGCTCTAGTTTCACAGATACGCAGTATTTT. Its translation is CASSSSFTDTQYF.

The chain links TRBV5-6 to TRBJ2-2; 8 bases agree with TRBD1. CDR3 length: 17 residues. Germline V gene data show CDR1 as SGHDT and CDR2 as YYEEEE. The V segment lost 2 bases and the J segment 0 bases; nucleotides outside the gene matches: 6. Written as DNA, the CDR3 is TGTGCCAGCAGCTTTTTGGTGACAGGGGCGAACACCGGGGAGCTGTTTTTT. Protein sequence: CASSFLVTGANTGELFF.

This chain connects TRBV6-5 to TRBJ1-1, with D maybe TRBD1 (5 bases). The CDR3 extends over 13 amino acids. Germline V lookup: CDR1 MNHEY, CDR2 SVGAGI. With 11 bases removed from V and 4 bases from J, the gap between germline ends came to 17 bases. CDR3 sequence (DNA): TGTGCCGGGACCGGGACCCGGGTCACTGAAGCTTTCTTT. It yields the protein CAGTGTRVTEAFF.

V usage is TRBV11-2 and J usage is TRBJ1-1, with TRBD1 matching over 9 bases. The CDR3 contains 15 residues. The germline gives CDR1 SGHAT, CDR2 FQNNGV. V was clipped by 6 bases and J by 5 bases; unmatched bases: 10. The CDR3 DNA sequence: TGTGCCAGCAGATCAAACAGGGGGCGGGGGACTGAAGCTTTCTTT. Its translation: CASRSNRGRGTEAFF.

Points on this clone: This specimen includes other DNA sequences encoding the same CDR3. The CDR3 sequence is CASSVAGGVVTEAFF. The CDR3 DNA reads TGTGCCAGCAGCGTAGCGGGCGGGGTTGTGACTGAAGCTTTCTTT. The chain is built from TRBV9 and TRBJ1-1; D is unclear. The germline gives CDR1 SGDLS, CDR2 YYNGEE. The CDR3 consists of 15 residues. V lost 0 bases and J 5 bases, leaving 14 bases between the germline ends.

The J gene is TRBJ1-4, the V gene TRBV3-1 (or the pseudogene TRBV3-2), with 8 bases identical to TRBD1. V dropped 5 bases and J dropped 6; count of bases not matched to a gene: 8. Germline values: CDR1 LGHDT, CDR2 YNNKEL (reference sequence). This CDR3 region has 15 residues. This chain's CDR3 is CASSSQGAQYEKLFF. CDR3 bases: TGTGCCAGCAGCTCGCAGGGGGCACAGTATGAAAAACTGTTTTTT.

The CDR3 protein is CASSVEGQGKQYF. The CDR3 DNA is TGTGCCAGCAGCGTAGAAGGACAGGGGAAGCAGTACTTC. The genes are TRBV9 and TRBJ2-7, with 9 bases matching TRBD1. The CDR3 covers 13 residues. The J segment lost 8 bases and the V segment lost 0 bases, leaving 3 bases of the junction unmatched. From germline, CDR1 is SGDLS and CDR2 YYNGEE. Drawing the rest from reference TRBV9 and TRBJ2-7, the complete variable domain is DSGVTQTPKHLITATGQRVTLRCSPRSGDLSVYWYQQSLDQGLQFLIQYYNGEERAKGNILERFSAQQFPDLHSELNLSSLELGDSALYFCASSVEGQGKQYFGPGTRLTVT.